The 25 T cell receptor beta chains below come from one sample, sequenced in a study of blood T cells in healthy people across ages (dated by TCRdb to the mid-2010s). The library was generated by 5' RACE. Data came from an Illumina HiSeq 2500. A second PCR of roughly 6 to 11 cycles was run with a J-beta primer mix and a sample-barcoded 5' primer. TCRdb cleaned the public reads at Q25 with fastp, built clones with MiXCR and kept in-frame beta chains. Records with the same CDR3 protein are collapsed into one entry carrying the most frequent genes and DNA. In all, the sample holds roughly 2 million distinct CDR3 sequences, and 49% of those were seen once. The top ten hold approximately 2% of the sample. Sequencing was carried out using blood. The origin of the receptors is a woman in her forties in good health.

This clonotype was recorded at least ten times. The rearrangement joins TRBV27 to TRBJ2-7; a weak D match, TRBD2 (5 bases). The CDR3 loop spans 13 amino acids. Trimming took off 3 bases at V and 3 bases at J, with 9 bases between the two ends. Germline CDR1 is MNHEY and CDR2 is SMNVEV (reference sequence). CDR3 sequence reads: CASSFGRDYEQYF. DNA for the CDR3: TGTGCCAGCAGTTTCGGACGGGACTACGAGCAGTACTTC.

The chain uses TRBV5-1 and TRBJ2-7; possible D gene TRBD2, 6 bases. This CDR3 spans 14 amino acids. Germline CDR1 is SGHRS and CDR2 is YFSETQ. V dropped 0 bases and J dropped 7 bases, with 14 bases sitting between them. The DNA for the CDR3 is TGCGCCAGCAGCTTGGGAACGGGGGTGGAGGAGCAGTACTTC. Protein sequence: CASSLGTGVEEQYF.

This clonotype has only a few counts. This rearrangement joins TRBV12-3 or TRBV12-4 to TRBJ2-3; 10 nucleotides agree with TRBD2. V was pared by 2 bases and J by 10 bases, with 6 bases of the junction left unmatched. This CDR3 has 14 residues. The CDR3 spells CASSLSLAGESQYF. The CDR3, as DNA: TGTGCCAGCAGTTTAAGTCTAGCGGGGGAATCGCAGTATTTT.

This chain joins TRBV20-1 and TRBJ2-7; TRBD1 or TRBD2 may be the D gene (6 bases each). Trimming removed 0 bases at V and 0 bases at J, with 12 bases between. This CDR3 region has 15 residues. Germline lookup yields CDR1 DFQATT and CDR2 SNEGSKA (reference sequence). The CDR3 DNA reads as TGCAGTGCTAGAGATTTCCGGGGGCTCTCCTACGAGCAGTACTTC. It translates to CSARDFRGLSYEQYF.

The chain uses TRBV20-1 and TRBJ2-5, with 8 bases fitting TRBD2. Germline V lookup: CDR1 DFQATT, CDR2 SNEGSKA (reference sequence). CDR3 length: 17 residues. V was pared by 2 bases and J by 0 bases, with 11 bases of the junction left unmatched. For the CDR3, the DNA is TGCAGTGCTAGACGGGGGGGGTTCGCAAAGTACCAAGAGACCCAGTACTTC. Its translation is CSARRGGFAKYQETQYF.

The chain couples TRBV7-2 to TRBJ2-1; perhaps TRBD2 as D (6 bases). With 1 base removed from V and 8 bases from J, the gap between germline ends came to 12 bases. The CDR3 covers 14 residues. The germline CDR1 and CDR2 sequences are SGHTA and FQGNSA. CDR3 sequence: CASSLGGLTYEQFF. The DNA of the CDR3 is TGTGCCAGCAGCTTAGGGGGACTGACCTATGAGCAGTTCTTC.

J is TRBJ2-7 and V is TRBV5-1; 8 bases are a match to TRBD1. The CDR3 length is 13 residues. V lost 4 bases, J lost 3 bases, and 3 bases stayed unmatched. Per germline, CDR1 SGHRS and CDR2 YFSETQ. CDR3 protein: CASSKGQDYEQYF. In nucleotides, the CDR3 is TGCGCCAGCAGCAAGGGACAGGACTACGAGCAGTACTTC.

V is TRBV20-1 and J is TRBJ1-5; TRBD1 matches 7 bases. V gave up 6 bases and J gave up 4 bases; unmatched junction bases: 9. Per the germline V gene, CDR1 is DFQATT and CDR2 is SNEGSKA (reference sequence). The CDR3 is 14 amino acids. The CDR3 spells CSATTGQLNQPQHF. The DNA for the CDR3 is TGCAGTGCCACGACGGGACAGTTAAATCAGCCCCAGCATTTT.

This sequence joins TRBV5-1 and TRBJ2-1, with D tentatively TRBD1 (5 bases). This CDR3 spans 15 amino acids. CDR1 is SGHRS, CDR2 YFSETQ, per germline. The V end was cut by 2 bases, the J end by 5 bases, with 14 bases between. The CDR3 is CASSLGARTDNEQFF. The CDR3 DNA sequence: TGCGCCAGCAGCTTAGGGGCCCGAACCGACAATGAGCAGTTCTTC.

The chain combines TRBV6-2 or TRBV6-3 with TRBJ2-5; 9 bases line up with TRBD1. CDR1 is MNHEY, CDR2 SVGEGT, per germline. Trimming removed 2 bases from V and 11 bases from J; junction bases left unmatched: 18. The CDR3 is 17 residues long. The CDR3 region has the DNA TGTGCCAGCAGTTACGAAAGCGGGACAGGGATCTACAATGAGCAGTACTTC. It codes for CASSYESGTGIYNEQYF.

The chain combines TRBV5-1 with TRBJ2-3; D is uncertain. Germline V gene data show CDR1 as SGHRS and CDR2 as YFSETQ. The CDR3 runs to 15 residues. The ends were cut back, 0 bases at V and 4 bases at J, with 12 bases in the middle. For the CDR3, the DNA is TGCGCCAGCAGCTTGGCTGCAGCCCTGGCAGATACGCAGTATTTT. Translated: CASSLAAALADTQYF.

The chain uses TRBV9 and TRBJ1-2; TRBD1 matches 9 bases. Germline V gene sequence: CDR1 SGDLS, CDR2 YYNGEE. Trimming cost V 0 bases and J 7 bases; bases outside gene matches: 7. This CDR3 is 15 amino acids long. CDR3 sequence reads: CASSVGGQGFSGYTF. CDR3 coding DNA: TGTGCCAGCAGCGTAGGGGGACAGGGTTTCTCTGGCTACACCTTC.

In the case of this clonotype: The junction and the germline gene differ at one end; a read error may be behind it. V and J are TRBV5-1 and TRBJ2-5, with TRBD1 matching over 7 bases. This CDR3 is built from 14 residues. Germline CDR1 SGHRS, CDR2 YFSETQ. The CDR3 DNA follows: TGCGCCGGCAGCTCCACTACAGGGGTCGAGACCCAGTACTTC. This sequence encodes CAGSSTTGVETQYF.

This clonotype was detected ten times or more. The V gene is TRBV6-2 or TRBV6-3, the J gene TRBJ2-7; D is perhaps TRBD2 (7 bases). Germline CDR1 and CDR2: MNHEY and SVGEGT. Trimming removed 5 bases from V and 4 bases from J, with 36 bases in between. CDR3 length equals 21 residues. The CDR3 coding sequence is TGTGCCAGCAGTCCATCCACGAGAGCGGGACAACAGAACAGCAAGGTGTACGAGCAGTACTTC. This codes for CASSPSTRAGQQNSKVYEQYF.

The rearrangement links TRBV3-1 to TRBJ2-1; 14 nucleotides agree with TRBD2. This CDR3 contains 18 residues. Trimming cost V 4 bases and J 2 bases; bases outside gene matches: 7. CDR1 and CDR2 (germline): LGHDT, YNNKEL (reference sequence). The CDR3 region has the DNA TGTGCCAGCAGCCTAGGACTAGCGGGGGGCCGCCCCTACAATGAGCAGTTCTTC. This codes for CASSLGLAGGRPYNEQFF.

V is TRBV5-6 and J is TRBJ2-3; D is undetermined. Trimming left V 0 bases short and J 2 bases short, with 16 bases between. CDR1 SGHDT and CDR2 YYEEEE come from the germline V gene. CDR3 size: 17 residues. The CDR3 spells CASSLARSTRYTDTQYF. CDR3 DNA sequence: TGTGCCAGCAGCTTGGCTCGGTCCACAAGATACACAGATACGCAGTATTTT.

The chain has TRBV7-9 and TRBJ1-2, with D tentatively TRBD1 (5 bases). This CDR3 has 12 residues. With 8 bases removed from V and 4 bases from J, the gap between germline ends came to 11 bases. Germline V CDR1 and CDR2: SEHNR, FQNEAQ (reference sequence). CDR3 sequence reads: CASGRGGYGYTF. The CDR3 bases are TGTGCCAGCGGGCGGGGCGGCTATGGCTACACCTTC. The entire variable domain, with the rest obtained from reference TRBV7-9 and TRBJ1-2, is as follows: DTGVSQNPRHKITKRGQNVTFRCDPISEHNRLYWYRQTLGQGPEFLTYFQNEAQLEKSRLLSDRFSAERPKGSFSTLEIQRTEQGDSAMYLCASGRGGYGYTFGSGTRLTVV.

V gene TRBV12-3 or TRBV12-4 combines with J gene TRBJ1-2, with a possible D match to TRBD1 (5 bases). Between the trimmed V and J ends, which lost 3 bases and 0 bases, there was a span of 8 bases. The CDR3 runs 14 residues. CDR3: CASSFRGSNYGYTF. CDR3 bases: TGTGCCAGCAGTTTTAGGGGATCTAACTATGGCTACACCTTC.

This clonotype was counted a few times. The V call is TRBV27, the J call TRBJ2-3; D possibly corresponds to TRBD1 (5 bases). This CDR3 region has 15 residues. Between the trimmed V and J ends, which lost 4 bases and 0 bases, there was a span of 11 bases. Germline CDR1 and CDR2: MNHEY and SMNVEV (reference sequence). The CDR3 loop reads CASSSTGQSTDTQYF. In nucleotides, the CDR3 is TGTGCCAGCAGTTCTACTGGACAAAGCACAGATACGCAGTATTTT.

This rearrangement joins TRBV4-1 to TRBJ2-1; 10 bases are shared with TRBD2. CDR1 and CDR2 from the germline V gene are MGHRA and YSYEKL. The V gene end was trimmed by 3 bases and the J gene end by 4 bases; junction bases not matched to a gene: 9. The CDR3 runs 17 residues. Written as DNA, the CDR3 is TGCGCCAGCAGCCACCTCGCCGTAGCGGGGGGATACAATGAGCAGTTCTTC. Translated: CASSHLAVAGGYNEQFF.

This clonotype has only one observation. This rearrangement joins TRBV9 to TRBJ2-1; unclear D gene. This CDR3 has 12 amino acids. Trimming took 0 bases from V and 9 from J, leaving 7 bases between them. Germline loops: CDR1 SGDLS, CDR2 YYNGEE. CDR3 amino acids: CASSVATSEQFF. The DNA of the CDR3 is TGTGCCAGCAGCGTAGCTACGTCTGAGCAGTTCTTC. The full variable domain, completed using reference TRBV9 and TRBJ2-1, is DSGVTQTPKHLITATGQRVTLRCSPRSGDLSVYWYQQSLDQGLQFLIQYYNGEERAKGNILERFSAQQFPDLHSELNLSSLELGDSALYFCASSVATSEQFFGPGTRLTVL.

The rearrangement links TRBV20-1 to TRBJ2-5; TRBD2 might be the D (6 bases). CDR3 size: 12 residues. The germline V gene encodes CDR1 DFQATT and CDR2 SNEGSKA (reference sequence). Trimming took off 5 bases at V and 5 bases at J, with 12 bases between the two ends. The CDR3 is CSAGDGGETQYF. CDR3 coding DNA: TGCAGTGCTGGGGACGGGGGTGAGACCCAGTACTTC.

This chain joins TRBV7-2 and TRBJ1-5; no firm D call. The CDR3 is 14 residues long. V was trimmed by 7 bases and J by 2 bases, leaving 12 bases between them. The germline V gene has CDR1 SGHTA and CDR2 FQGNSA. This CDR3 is CASTHPGGNQPQHF. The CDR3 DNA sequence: TGTGCCAGCACCCACCCCGGCGGCAATCAGCCCCAGCATTTT. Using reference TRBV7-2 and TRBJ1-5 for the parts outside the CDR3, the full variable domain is GAGVSQSPSNKVTEKGKDVELRCDPISGHTALYWYRQSLGQGLEFLIYFQGNSAPDKSGLPSDRFSAERTGGSVSTLTIQRTQQEDSAVYLCASTHPGGNQPQHFGDGTRLSIL.

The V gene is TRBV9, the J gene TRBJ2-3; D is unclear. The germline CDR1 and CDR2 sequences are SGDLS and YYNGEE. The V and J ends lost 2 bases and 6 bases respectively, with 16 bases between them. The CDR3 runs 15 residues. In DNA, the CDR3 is TGTGCCAGCAGCGTTAAGATGGATAGCCTGGATACGCAGTATTTT. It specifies CASSVKMDSLDTQYF. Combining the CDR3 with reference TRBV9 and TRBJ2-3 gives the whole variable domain DSGVTQTPKHLITATGQRVTLRCSPRSGDLSVYWYQQSLDQGLQFLIQYYNGEERAKGNILERFSAQQFPDLHSELNLSSLELGDSALYFCASSVKMDSLDTQYFGPGTRLTVL.

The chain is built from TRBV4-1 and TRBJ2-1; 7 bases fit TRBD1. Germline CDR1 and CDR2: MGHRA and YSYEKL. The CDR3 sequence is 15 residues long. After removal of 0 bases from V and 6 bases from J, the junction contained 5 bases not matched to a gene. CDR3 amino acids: CASSQEDGTVNEQFF. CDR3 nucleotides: TGCGCCAGCAGCCAAGAGGATGGGACAGTCAATGAGCAGTTCTTC.